The following is a TCR beta chain sequence with its context. Its cognate antigen has yet to be identified. It has no much larger one-base neighbor in the sample; base qualities were not kept. Taken with the paper, the label for treatment or condition translates to: allogeneic hematopoietic cell transplantation with graft depleted of TCRalphabeta T cells and CD19 B cells. TCRalphabeta/CD19-depleted allogeneic hematopoietic cell grafts were given to the transplant recipients, all of whom were children. Library preparation employed PCR. For sequencing, an Illumina HiSeq 2500 was employed. TCR library preparation used molecular barcoding, with unique molecular identifiers applied to normalize quantification of the TCRbeta repertoire. TCRdb reprocessing: public reads trimmed at Q25 with fastp, clones called with MiXCR, in-frame beta chains kept. Under each unique CDR3 protein, matching rows form one entry showing the most common genes and DNA. The table for this sample lists approximately 500,000 distinct CDR3 sequences; roughly 30% of them were counted only once. The leading ten clones occupy around a third of the sample.

The source of the sample is a study of T-cell reconstitution after alpha-beta-depleted transplantation in children (TCRdb year 2016). Regarding the research as a whole: The study quantitatively tracked T-cell immune reconstitution after TCRalphabeta/CD19-depleted allogeneic hematopoietic cell transplantation in children using TCR repertoire profiling.

Broader findings and caveats from the paper: In some patients, the high TCRbeta diversity seen at day 60 was put down to recipient T cells and intrathymic progenitors that had survived conditioning. The frequencies of hyperexpanded clones fell over the following months, and after one year, T-cell counts and TCRbeta diversity were mostly attributed to newly produced T cells. Apparently early alphabetaT-cell count recovery about two months after transplant reportedly relied on only several hundred rapidly expanded clones derived from non-depleted graft cells.

Compared with germline, V lacks 2 bases and J lacks 4 bases; bases without a gene match: 3. Including cysteine and phenylalanine, the CDR3 has 14 amino acids. Only CDR3 DNA is held: 42 bases, read in frame from base 1. Based on the germline V gene, the CDR1 and CDR2 sequences are SGHRS and YFSETQ. The chain employs TRBV5-1 and TRBJ2-1, with 7 junctional bases fitting TRBD2. Sequences were derived from PBMCs, sampled before TCRalphabeta/CD19-depleted stem cell transplant. The receptor was isolated from a boy younger than two with Wiskott-Aldrich syndrome, due to receive a stem cell transplant. The CDR3 loop reads CASSFEGLYNEQFF. The DNA is as follows: TGCGCCAGCAGCTTTGAGGGACTATACAATGAGCAGTTCTTC.